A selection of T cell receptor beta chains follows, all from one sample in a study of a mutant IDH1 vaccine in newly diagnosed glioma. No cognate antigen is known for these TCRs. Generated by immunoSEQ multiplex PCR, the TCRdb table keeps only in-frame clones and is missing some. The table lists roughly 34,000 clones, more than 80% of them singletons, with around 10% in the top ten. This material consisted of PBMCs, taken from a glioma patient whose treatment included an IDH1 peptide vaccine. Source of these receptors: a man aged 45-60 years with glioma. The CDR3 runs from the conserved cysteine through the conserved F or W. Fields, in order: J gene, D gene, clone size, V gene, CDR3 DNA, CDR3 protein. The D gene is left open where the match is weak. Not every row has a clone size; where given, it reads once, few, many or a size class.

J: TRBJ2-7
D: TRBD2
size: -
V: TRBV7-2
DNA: TGTGCCAGCAGCTCTCAACCGAGGGGAGGGACGATCTCCTACGAGCAGTACTTC
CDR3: CASSSQPRGGTISYEQYF

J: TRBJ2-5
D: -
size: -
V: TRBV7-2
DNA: TGTGCCAGCAGCTTATCACCCCAAGAGACCCAGTACTTC
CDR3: CASSLSPQETQYF

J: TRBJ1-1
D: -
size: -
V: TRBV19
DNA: TGTGCCAGTAGCCGGAGGGACATCGGGAACACTGAAGCTTTCTTT
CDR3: CASSRRDIGNTEAFF

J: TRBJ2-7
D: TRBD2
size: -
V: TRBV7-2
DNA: TGTGCCAGCAGCCCCAGGCGGCGGGGGATCTCCTACGAGCAGTACTTC
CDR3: CASSPRRRGISYEQYF

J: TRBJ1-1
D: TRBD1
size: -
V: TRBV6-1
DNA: TGTGCCAGCAGTAATCCAAAACAGGGGATAGCTGAAGCTTTCTTT
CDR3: CASSNPKQGIAEAFF

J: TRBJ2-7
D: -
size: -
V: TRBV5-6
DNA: TGTGCCAGCAGCCGAGTATACGAGCAGTACTTC
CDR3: CASSRVYEQYF

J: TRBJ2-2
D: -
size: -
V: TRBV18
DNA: TGTGCCAGCTCACCAAAACAGGGCACCGGGGAGCTGTTTTTT
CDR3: CASSPKQGTGELFF

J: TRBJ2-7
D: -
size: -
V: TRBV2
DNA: TGTGCCAGCAGTCGGGACGGCAGCTCCTACGAGCAGTACTTC
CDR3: CASSRDGSSYEQYF

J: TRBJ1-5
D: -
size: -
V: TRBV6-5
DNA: TGTGCCAGCAAGATCTCAGACAATCAGCCCCAGCATTTT
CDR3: CASKISDNQPQHF

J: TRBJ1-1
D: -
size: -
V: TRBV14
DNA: TGTGCCAGCAGCCAAGTTATGAACACTGAAGCTTTCTTT
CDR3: CASSQVMNTEAFF

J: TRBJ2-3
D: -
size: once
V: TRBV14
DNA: TGTGCCAGCAGCCAAGTTAGAACGGGAGATGGCTCAGATACGCAGTATTTT
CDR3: CASSQVRTGDGSDTQYF

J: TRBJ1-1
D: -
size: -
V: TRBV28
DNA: TGTGCCAGCAGTTACCGGGGAGGGGGTCGCACTGAAGCTTTCTTT
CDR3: CASSYRGGGRTEAFF

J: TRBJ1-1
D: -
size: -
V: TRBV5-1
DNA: TGCGCCAGCTCAAGCCGGGGAAACACTGAAGCTTTCTTT
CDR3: CASSSRGNTEAFF

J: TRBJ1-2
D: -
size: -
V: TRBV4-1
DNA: TGCGCCAGCAGCCAAGGGGGGCCCGACTATGGCTACACCTTC
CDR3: CASSQGGPDYGYTF

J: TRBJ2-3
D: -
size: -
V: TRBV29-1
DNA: TGCAGCGCAGACGGGCGGGCCACAGATACGCAGTATTTT
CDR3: CSADGRATDTQYF

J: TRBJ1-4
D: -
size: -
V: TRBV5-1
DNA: TGCGCCAGCAGCTTGGGGGAAAAACTGTTTTTT
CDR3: CASSLGEKLFF

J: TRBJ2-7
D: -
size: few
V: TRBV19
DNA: TGTGCCAGTAGTACCACTCGGCGGACACCCTACGAGCAGTACTTC
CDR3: CASSTTRRTPYEQYF

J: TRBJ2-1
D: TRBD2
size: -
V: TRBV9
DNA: TGTGCCAGCAGCGTCAGAGGGACAACTAGCGGGAGAACCTACAATGAGCAGTTCTTC
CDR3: CASSVRGTTSGRTYNEQFF

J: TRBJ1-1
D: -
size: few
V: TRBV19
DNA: TGTGCCAGTACCGCGGACGCGCTTGAAGCTTTCTTT
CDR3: CASTADALEAFF

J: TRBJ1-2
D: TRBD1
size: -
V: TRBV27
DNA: TGTGCCAGCAGTTCGGGACAGGGCTATGGCTACACCTTC
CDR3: CASSSGQGYGYTF

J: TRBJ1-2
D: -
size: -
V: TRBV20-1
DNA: TGCAGTGCTAGTAACTATGGCTACACCTTC
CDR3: CSASNYGYTF

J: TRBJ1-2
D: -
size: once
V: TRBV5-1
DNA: TGCGCCAGCAGCTTGGAACTCTTTAACTATGGCTACACCTTC
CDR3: CASSLELFNYGYTF

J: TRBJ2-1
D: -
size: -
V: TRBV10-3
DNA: TGTGCCATCAGTGAGGGCGGAGCCACGATTAATGAGCAGTTCTTC
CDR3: CAISEGGATINEQFF

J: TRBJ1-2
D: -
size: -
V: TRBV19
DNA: TGTGCCAGTAGGGGACCGACGGAGGTGAATGGCTACACCTTC
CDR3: CASRGPTEVNGYTF

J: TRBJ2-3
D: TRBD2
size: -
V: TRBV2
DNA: TGTGCCAGCAGTGATAGCGGGACCTACACAGATACGCAGTATTTT
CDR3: CASSDSGTYTDTQYF

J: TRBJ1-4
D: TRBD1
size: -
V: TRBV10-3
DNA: TGTGCCATCAAAGGGACAGGTGATGAAAAACTGTTTTTT
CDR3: CAIKGTGDEKLFF

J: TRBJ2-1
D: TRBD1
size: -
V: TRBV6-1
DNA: TGTGCCAGCCAACGCGGGACAGGGGTGCGCAATGAGCAGTTCTTC
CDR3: CASQRGTGVRNEQFF

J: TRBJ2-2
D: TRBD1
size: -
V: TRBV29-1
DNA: TGCAGCGTATTGGGACAGGGAGCCACCGGGGAGCTGTTTTTT
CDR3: CSVLGQGATGELFF

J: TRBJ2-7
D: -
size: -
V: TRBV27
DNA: TGTGCCAGCAGTTTACGGACGACCTGGTACGAGCAGTACTTC
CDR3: CASSLRTTWYEQYF

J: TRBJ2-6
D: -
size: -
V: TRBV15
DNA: TGTGCCACCAGCACGTTAAGGACGGCTGGGGCCAACGTCCTGACTTTC
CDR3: CATSTLRTAGANVLTF

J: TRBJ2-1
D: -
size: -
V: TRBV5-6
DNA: TGTGCCAGCAGCGTGGCCCCTGGACCCAATGAGCAGTTCTTC
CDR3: CASSVAPGPNEQFF

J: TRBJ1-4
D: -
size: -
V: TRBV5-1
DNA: TGCGCCAGCAGCTTGGGATCTGGCGTGGGGTTTGAAAAACTGTTTTTT
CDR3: CASSLGSGVGFEKLFF

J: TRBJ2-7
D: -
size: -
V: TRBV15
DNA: TGTGTCAGACGAGCACAAAGGCACAGCTCCTCCTACGAGCAGTACTTC
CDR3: CVRRAQRHSSSYEQYF

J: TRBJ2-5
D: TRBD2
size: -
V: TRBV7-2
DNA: TGTGCCAGCAGCTTAGGGGGCGGGAGTACGGAGACCCAGTACTTC
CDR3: CASSLGGGSTETQYF

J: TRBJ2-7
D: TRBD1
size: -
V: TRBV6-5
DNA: TGTGCCAGCGGGACAGGGGGCGAATACGAGCAGTACTTC
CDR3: CASGTGGEYEQYF

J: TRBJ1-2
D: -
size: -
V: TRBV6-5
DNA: TGTGCCAGCAGTCCCGACGGGGGGAAGTATGGCTACACCTTC
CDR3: CASSPDGGKYGYTF

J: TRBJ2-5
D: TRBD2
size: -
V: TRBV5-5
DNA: TGTGCCAGCAGCCTGACTAGCGGGACCCAAGAGACCCAGTACTTC
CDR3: CASSLTSGTQETQYF

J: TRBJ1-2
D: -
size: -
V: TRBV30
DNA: TGTGCCTGGAGTGTAGGACAGATGATTGGCTACACCTTC
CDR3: CAWSVGQMIGYTF

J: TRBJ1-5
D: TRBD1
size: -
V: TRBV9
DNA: TGTGCCAGCAGCCCAGGACAGGGCAATCAGCCCCAGCATTTT
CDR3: CASSPGQGNQPQHF

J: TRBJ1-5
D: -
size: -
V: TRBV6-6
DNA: TGTGCCAGCAGTTACGGGGGGCGCGCGTTGAATCAGCCCCAGCATTTT
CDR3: CASSYGGRALNQPQHF

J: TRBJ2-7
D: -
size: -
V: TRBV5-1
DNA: TGCGCCAGCAGCCCCAGGGGTGGGAGCTACGAGCAGTACTTC
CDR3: CASSPRGGSYEQYF

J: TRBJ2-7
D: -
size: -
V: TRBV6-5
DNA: TGTGCCAGCAGTACCGGACGGTCGCAGTACTTC
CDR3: CASSTGRSQYF

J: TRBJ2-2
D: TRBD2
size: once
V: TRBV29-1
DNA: TGCAGCGGGAAGACTAGCGGGAGTGGGGAGCTGTTTTTT
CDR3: CSGKTSGSGELFF

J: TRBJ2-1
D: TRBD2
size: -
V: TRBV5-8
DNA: TGTGCCAGCAGTCTCAGCGGGAGCTCCTGCAATGAGCAGTTCTTC
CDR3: CASSLSGSSCNEQFF

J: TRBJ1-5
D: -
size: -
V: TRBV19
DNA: TGTGCCAGTAATAGGGAGGCGAGGCCCCAGCATTTT
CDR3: CASNREARPQHF

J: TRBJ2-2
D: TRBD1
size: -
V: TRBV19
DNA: TGTGCCAGTAGTATGAGGCAGGGGGCGTACACCGGGGAGCTGTTTTTT
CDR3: CASSMRQGAYTGELFF

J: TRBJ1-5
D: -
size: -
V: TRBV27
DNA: TGTGCCAGCAGTCCACTAACCTCTAATAATCAGCCCCAGCATTTT
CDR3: CASSPLTSNNQPQHF

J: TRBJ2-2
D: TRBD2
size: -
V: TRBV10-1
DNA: TGCGCCAGCAGTCGCCCCCCGCGTAAAAAGGGAGGGGACACCGGGGAGCTGTTTTTT
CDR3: CASSRPPRKKGGDTGELFF

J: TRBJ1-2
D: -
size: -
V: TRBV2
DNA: TGTGCCAGCAGTTCCGCTTGGGTAACAGGGAACTATGGCTACACCTTC
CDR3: CASSSAWVTGNYGYTF

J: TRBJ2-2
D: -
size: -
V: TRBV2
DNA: TGTGCCAGCAGTGAAGCCTTCACCGGGGAGCTGTTTTTT
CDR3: CASSEAFTGELFF

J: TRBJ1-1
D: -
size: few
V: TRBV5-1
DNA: TGCGCCAGCACCCGAGGGGGAGGAAACACTGAAGCTTTCTTT
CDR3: CASTRGGGNTEAFF

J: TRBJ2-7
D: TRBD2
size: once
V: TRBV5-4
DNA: TGTGCCAGCAGCCTGGGTCTAGCGGGGCCCGAGCAGTACTTC
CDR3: CASSLGLAGPEQYF

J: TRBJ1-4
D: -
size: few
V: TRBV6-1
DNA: TGTGCCAGCGGACTACAGGGCGGCAATGAAAAACTGTTTTTT
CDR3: CASGLQGGNEKLFF

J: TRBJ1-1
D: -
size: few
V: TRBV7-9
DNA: TGTGCCAGCAGCTTCGGGACCGCGAACACTGAAGCTTTCTTT
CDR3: CASSFGTANTEAFF

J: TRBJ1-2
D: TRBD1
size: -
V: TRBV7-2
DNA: TGTGCCAGCAGCCGAGGGACAGGGGATGGCTACACCTTC
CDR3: CASSRGTGDGYTF

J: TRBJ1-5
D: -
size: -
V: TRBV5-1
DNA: TGCGCCAGCAGCTTGGGGGTAGGGGGGGCTGAGCAGCCCCAGCATTTT
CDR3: CASSLGVGGAEQPQHF

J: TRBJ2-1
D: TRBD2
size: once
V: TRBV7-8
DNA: TGTGCCAGCAGCAGGGCACTAGCGGGATATGAGCAGTTCTTC
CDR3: CASSRALAGYEQFF